The source of this TCR beta chain is a study of CD8+CD57+ T cells in acquired aplastic anemia. On the study more broadly: DNA from sorted CD4+ and CD8+ cells averaged around 3.2 ug.

Template material for TCR beta VDJ and CDR3 profiling consisted of genomic DNA. TCRdb redid the calling of the reads with MiXCR, one entry per CDR3 protein. Among around 80,000 distinct CDR3 sequences, just over 70% were seen once, and the ten largest hold 80% to 90%. The patients chosen for sequencing had shown expansion of CD8+CD57+ cells (detected by flow cytometry). Patients were treatment-naive when blood was sampled. Points on this clonotype: Its antigen is unknown.

V was cut by 3 bases and J by 8 bases, with 5 bases left in between. This CDR3 has 12 amino acids. The germline V gene has CDR1 SNHLY and CDR2 FYNNEI. Findings and limits, study-wide: Simpson's diversity of CD8+ cells was not significantly different in patients compared with controls. Both patients and controls carried the same twenty-nine CD8+ CDR3 sequences.

The chain employs TRBV2 and TRBJ1-6; D is uncertain. Specimen: sorted CD4+, CD8+, or CD8+CD57+ T cells (not recorded which) from PBMCs. This sequence originates from a human donor with aplastic anemia. CDR3 region: CASSDVDSPLHF. In DNA, the CDR3 is TGTGCCAGCAGTGACGTTGATTCACCCCTCCACTTT.